This T cell receptor beta chain was obtained from a study of T-cell reconstitution after alpha-beta-depleted transplantation in children. Construction of the TCRbeta library involved unique molecular identifiers. TCRdb called the PCR reads again in MiXCR, with one record for every CDR3 protein. The sample contains 230,000 or so distinct CDR3 sequences, 12% of which appear only once. This clonotype was observed at least ten times. V lost 6 bases, J lost 5 bases, and 15 bases lay in between. This CDR3 has 14 residues. The sequence came from a human donor who donated a stem cell graft to a child with acute lymphoblastic leukemia. The starting material was PBMCs from the stem cell graft donor, obtained from the stem cell graft. This rearrangement joins TRBV12-3 or TRBV12-4 to TRBJ2-3; D possibly corresponds to TRBD1 (5 bases). DNA of the CDR3: TGTGCCAGCAGATCACAGGCCTGGGGAGATACGCAGTATTTT. This sequence encodes CASRSQAWGDTQYF.